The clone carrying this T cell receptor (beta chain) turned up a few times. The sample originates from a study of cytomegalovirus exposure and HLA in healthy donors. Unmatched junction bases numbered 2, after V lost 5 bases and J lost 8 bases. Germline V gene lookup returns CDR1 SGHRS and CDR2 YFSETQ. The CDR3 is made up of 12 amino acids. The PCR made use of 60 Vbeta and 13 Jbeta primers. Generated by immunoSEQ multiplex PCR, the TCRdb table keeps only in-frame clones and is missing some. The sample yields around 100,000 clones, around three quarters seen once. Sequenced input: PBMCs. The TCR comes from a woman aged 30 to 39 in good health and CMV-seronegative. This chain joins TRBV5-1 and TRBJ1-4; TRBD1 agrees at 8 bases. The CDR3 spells CASSTGGEKLFF. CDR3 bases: TGCGCCAGCAGTACAGGGGGAGAAAAACTGTTTTTT.